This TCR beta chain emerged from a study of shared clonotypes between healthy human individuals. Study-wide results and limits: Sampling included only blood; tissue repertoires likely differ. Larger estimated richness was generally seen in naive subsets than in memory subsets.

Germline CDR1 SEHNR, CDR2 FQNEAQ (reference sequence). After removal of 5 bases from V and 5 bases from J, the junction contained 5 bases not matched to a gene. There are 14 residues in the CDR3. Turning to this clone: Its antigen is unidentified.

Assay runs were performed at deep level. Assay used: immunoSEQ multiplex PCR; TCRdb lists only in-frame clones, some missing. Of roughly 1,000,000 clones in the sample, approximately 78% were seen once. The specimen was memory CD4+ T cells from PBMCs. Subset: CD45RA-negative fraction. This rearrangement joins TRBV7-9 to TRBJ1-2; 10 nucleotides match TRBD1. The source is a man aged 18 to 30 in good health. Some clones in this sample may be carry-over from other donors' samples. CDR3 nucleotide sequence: TGTGCCAGCAGCGCTTGGGGACAGGGGTATGGCTACACCTTC. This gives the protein CASSAWGQGYGYTF.